A selection of T cell receptor beta chains follows, all from one sample in a study of T cells in localized non-small cell lung cancer. Sequenced by immunoSEQ multiplex PCR; TCRdb stores in-frame clones only, minus some. The sample shows 75,000 to 80,000 clones, 80% of them seen only once. Sequencing was performed on peripheral blood, taken before any cancer treatment. These receptors came from a female donor over 55 with stage I lung adenocarcinoma. The CDR3 runs from the conserved cysteine through the conserved F or W. D genes are given only for firm matches. Rows may omit the clone size; those that give it use once, few, many or a size class.

j_call | v_call | d_call | clone_size | cdr3_aa | cdr3_nt
TRBJ1-6 | TRBV9 | NA | NA | CASSPSGMSYNSPLHF | TGTGCCAGCAGCCCAAGCGGGATGTCCTATAATTCACCCCTCCACTTT
TRBJ2-3 | TRBV9 | NA | NA | CASSAGGPGTDTQYF | TGTGCCAGCAGCGCCGGAGGGCCGGGGACAGATACGCAGTATTTT
TRBJ2-1 | TRBV6-6 | NA | few | CASSPNYRGGYNEQFF | TGTGCCAGCAGTCCAAATTACAGGGGAGGATACAATGAGCAGTTCTTC
TRBJ2-1 | TRBV4-2 | TRBD2 | once | CASSLGLASYNEQFF | TGTGCCAGCAGCCTCGGACTAGCGAGTTACAATGAGCAGTTCTTC
TRBJ1-4 | TRBV18 | NA | NA | CASSPFGEKLFF | TGTGCCAGCTCACCTTTCGGTGAAAAACTGTTTTTT
TRBJ2-2 | TRBV6-5 | NA | NA | CASTTDWGRELFF | TGTGCCAGCACCACCGACTGGGGGAGGGAGCTGTTTTTT
TRBJ1-5 | TRBV19 | NA | NA | CASTPLAGNNQPQHF | TGTGCCAGTACCCCACTTGCGGGAAACAATCAGCCCCAGCATTTT
TRBJ1-4 | TRBV11-3 | NA | NA | CASSLRAGEKLFF | TGTGCCAGCAGCTTAAGGGCAGGGGAAAAACTGTTTTTT
TRBJ2-7 | TRBV4-2 | TRBD2 | NA | CASSQDLGLAGKF | TGTGCCAGCAGCCAAGATCTCGGACTAGCGGGAAAGTTC
TRBJ2-5 | TRBV11-2 | NA | NA | CASSLKAGPGTQYF | TGTGCCAGCAGCTTAAAGGCAGGGCCGGGGACCCAGTACTTC
TRBJ1-4 | TRBV6-5 | TRBD1 | once | CATRQGQGREKLFF | TGTGCCACTAGGCAAGGACAGGGTCGAGAAAAACTGTTTTTT
TRBJ1-2 | TRBV6-5 | TRBD1 | NA | CASSPGGYGYTF | TGTGCCAGCAGCCCAGGGGGCTATGGCTACACCTTC
TRBJ1-1 | TRBV2 | TRBD1 | NA | CASRYQGGDTEAFF | TGTGCCAGCAGGTATCAGGGGGGGGACACTGAAGCTTTCTTT
TRBJ2-3 | TRBV5-1 | TRBD2 | NA | CASSPGLAGVFADTQYF | TGCGCCAGCAGCCCCGGACTAGCGGGAGTATTTGCAGATACGCAGTATTTT
TRBJ1-1 | TRBV6-1 | NA | NA | CASSHREVNTEAFF | TGTGCCAGCAGCCACAGGGAAGTGAACACTGAAGCTTTCTTT
TRBJ2-3 | TRBV5-1 | TRBD2 | NA | CASSFSQTSRADTQYF | TGCGCCAGCAGCTTCAGCCAGACTAGCAGGGCAGATACGCAGTATTTT
TRBJ1-5 | TRBV4-2 | NA | NA | CASSLEGPENHQPQHF | TGTGCCAGCAGCTTGGAGGGGCCAGAAAATCATCAGCCCCAGCATTTT
TRBJ2-7 | TRBV7-2 | TRBD2 | once | CASSLQSGTSGSYEQYF | TGTGCCAGCAGCTTACAATCCGGGACTAGCGGGAGTTACGAGCAGTACTTC
TRBJ2-7 | TRBV15 | NA | once | CATSRDLEGYEQYF | TGTGCCACCAGCAGAGATCTGGAAGGGTACGAGCAGTACTTC
TRBJ2-7 | TRBV14 | NA | once | CASSQDVGQTYEQYF | TGTGCCAGCAGCCAAGATGTGGGCCAAACCTACGAGCAGTACTTC
TRBJ1-2 | TRBV15 | NA | few | CATSRGETWYGYTF | TGTGCCACCAGCAGAGGAGAAACCTGGTATGGCTACACCTTC
TRBJ2-5 | TRBV7-8 | TRBD1 | NA | CASSSRGTGGQETQYF | TGTGCCAGCAGCTCTAGGGGGACAGGGGGTCAAGAGACCCAGTACTTC
TRBJ1-1 | TRBV5-4 | NA | NA | CASSLAAGSTEAFF | TGTGCCAGCAGCTTGGCGGCGGGGAGCACTGAAGCTTTCTTT
TRBJ2-7 | TRBV2 | TRBD1 | NA | CASRRAGTGGGEQYF | TGTGCCAGCAGACGAGCCGGGACAGGGGGCGGCGAGCAGTACTTC
TRBJ2-3 | TRBV6-5 | NA | NA | CASSLEGGTDTQYF | TGTGCCAGCAGCCTCGAGGGAGGCACAGATACGCAGTATTTT
TRBJ2-1 | TRBV4-1 | NA | NA | CASSQDLGIYNEQFF | TGCGCCAGCAGCCAAGATCTCGGGATCTACAATGAGCAGTTCTTC
TRBJ2-6 | TRBV9 | NA | NA | CASSVAPVSPSGANVLTF | TGTGCCAGCAGCGTAGCCCCGGTTAGTCCCTCTGGGGCCAACGTCCTGACTTTC
TRBJ1-3 | TRBV7-2 | TRBD1 | NA | CASSLTGAFSGNTIYF | TGTGCCAGCAGCCTGACAGGGGCATTCTCTGGAAACACCATATATTTT
TRBJ2-7 | TRBV6-5 | NA | NA | CASLPGNYEQYF | TGTGCCAGCCTTCCAGGGAACTACGAGCAGTACTTC
TRBJ1-1 | TRBV11-2 | NA | NA | CASSHRTDTEAFF | TGTGCCAGCAGCCATCGGACAGACACTGAAGCTTTCTTT
TRBJ2-7 | TRBV6-5 | NA | once | CASSVHRYTYEQYF | TGTGCCAGCAGTGTCCACAGGTATACCTACGAGCAGTACTTC
TRBJ2-2 | TRBV6-5 | TRBD2 | NA | CASRGLANTGELFF | TGTGCCAGCAGGGGACTAGCGAACACCGGGGAGCTGTTTTTT
TRBJ1-5 | TRBV10-3 | NA | NA | CAISPGRGNQPQHF | TGTGCCATCAGTCCGGGACGGGGCAATCAGCCCCAGCATTTT
TRBJ1-2 | TRBV30 | NA | few | CAWSVGPGGYTF | TGTGCCTGGAGTGTAGGTCCAGGGGGCTACACCTTC
TRBJ2-2 | TRBV7-2 | TRBD1 | NA | CASSPGTANTGELFF | TGTGCCAGCAGTCCCGGGACAGCGAACACCGGGGAGCTGTTTTTT
TRBJ1-1 | TRBV11-1 | NA | NA | CASSFGRINTEAFF | TGTGCCAGCAGCTTTGGTAGGATAAACACTGAAGCTTTCTTT
TRBJ2-7 | TRBV15 | NA | NA | CATSRDKKATSSYEQYF | TGTGCCACCAGCAGAGATAAGAAGGCCACAAGCTCCTACGAGCAGTACTTC
TRBJ2-1 | TRBV2 | TRBD2 | NA | CASTGGGNEQFF | TGTGCCAGCACGGGGGGGGGCAATGAGCAGTTCTTC
TRBJ1-1 | TRBV28 | NA | NA | CASSLVGSRVTEAFF | TGTGCCAGCAGTTTGGTGGGATCGCGGGTTACTGAAGCTTTCTTT
TRBJ2-2 | TRBV7-2 | TRBD2 | once | CASSQGVAGNTGELFF | TGTGCCAGCAGCCAAGGAGTAGCGGGGAACACCGGGGAGCTGTTTTTT
TRBJ2-3 | TRBV18 | TRBD2 | NA | CASSPPGRGTDTQYF | TGTGCCAGCTCACCCCCCGGGAGGGGAACAGATACGCAGTATTTT
TRBJ1-6 | TRBV2 | NA | NA | CASSVPGYRSPLHF | TGTGCCAGCAGTGTCCCAGGGTACCGTTCACCCCTCCACTTT
TRBJ2-3 | TRBV5-1 | NA | few | CASSSDLGADTQYF | TGCGCCAGCAGCTCCGACCTAGGGGCAGATACGCAGTATTTT
TRBJ2-2 | TRBV6-1 | TRBD1 | NA | CASTDRGGPGELFF | TGTGCCAGCACGGACAGGGGTGGTCCCGGGGAGCTGTTTTTT
TRBJ1-5 | TRBV7-2 | NA | NA | CASSLTLNQPQHF | TGTGCCAGCAGCTTGACACTTAATCAGCCCCAGCATTTT
TRBJ1-1 | TRBV5-5 | NA | NA | CASSFRAGNTEAFF | TGTGCCAGCAGCTTCCGGGCCGGGAACACTGAAGCTTTCTTT
TRBJ2-7 | TRBV7-3 | TRBD2 | NA | CASSLFPSGGEIYEQYF | TGTGCCAGCAGCTTATTTCCCAGCGGGGGGGAAATCTACGAGCAGTACTTC
TRBJ2-7 | TRBV6-1 | NA | NA | CASSVGSQGSEQYF | TGTGCCAGCAGTGTGGGGTCTCAGGGCTCAGAGCAGTACTTC
TRBJ1-5 | TRBV30 | NA | few | CAWSIQGGQPQHF | TGTGCCTGGAGTATCCAGGGTGGGCAGCCCCAGCATTTT
TRBJ1-1 | TRBV27 | TRBD1 | NA | CASSQTTDRGLNTEAFF | TGTGCCAGCAGCCAAACTACCGACAGGGGTCTGAACACTGAAGCTTTCTTT
TRBJ2-1 | TRBV9 | NA | NA | CASSVATYGEYNEQFF | TGTGCCAGCAGCGTAGCTACGTATGGAGAATACAATGAGCAGTTCTTC
TRBJ2-3 | TRBV29-1 | TRBD2 | once | CSVVAGVSTDTQYF | TGCAGCGTTGTAGCGGGGGTAAGCACAGATACGCAGTATTTT
TRBJ1-4 | TRBV28 | NA | NA | CAISGPFNEKLFF | TGTGCCATCTCTGGGCCCTTTAATGAAAAACTGTTTTTT
TRBJ2-2 | TRBV11-2 | TRBD1 | NA | CASSTSHTGVTGELFF | TGTGCCAGCAGCACCTCCCACACAGGGGTCACCGGGGAGCTGTTTTTT
TRBJ1-2 | TRBV4-2 | NA | once | CASSQGGNYGYTF | TGTGCCAGCAGCCAAGGAGGCAACTATGGCTACACCTTC
TRBJ1-6 | TRBV15 | NA | few | CATSREGDKGSPLHF | TGTGCCACCAGCAGAGAGGGGGACAAGGGTTCACCCCTCCACTTT
TRBJ1-1 | TRBV19 | NA | NA | CASISRLPDTEAFF | TGTGCCAGTATTTCAAGGCTCCCGGACACTGAAGCTTTCTTT
TRBJ2-7 | TRBV20-1 | NA | NA | CSASSGPEQYF | TGCAGTGCTAGTTCGGGTCCCGAGCAGTACTTC
TRBJ2-7 | TRBV7-6 | NA | once | CASSFGDEQYF | TGTGCCAGCAGCTTTGGTGACGAGCAGTACTTC
TRBJ1-5 | TRBV28 | NA | NA | CASSLYSSGNQPQHF | TGTGCCAGCAGTTTATATTCGTCCGGCAATCAGCCCCAGCATTTT